These 16 T cell receptor beta chains came from one sample sequenced in a study of cytomegalovirus exposure and HLA in healthy donors. 60 Vbeta and 13 Jbeta primers were used in PCR. Clones were sequenced by immunoSEQ multiplex PCR, and TCRdb holds only the in-frame ones, with some missing. The repertoire holds some 71,000 clones, with approximately 70% as singletons. The specimen sequenced was PBMCs. The receptor set was obtained from a woman aged 45 to 65 in good health and CMV-seropositive.

This clone has a handful of counts. The chain employs TRBV7-7 and TRBJ2-5; maybe TRBD2 (7 bases). With 1 base removed from V and 11 bases from J, the gap between germline ends came to 14 bases. The CDR3 extends over 13 amino acids. Germline loops: CDR1 SSHAT, CDR2 FNYEAQ (reference sequence). CDR3 nucleotides: TGTGCCAGCAGCTTAGGGGGAGGGGGACGGCAGTACTTC. It yields the protein CASSLGGGGRQYF.

The V gene is TRBV6-5, the J gene TRBJ2-2; 8 bases are shared with TRBD2. CDR3 length: 14 residues. Trimming took 8 bases from V and 2 from J; bases not matched to a gene: 4. Per germline, CDR1 MNHEY and CDR2 SVGAGI. Written as DNA, the CDR3 is TGTGCCAGCGGTATAGCGGGAAACACCGGGGAGCTGTTTTTT. Translated, it gives CASGIAGNTGELFF.

The CDR3 DNA is TGTGCCAGCAGGACCCGGACTAGCGGGGGCACAGATACGCAGTATTTT. Its translation is CASRTRTSGGTDTQYF. The J gene is TRBJ2-3, the V gene TRBV27; TRBD2 matches 12 bases. Trimming cost V 6 bases and J 1 base; bases outside gene matches: 5. Germline CDR1 MNHEY, CDR2 SMNVEV (reference sequence). The CDR3 sequence is 16 residues long.

V is TRBV5-1 and J is TRBJ1-4; D uncertain. The germline CDR1 and CDR2 sequences are SGHRS and YFSETQ. Between the trimmed V and J ends, which lost 0 bases and 4 bases, there was a span of 7 bases. The CDR3 is made up of 14 amino acids. The CDR3 region has the DNA TGCGCCAGCAGCTTGGTCCCAGATAATGAAAAACTGTTTTTT. Translation gives CASSLVPDNEKLFF.

This rearrangement joins TRBV7-3 to TRBJ2-1; TRBD2 might be the D (5 bases). V lost 0 bases and J lost 9, with 15 bases in between. Looked up from germline, CDR1 is SGHTA and CDR2 is FQGTGA. CDR3 length equals 15 residues. The chain's CDR3 is CASSLTSGREGEQFF. The CDR3 DNA follows: TGTGCCAGCAGCTTAACGTCGGGCAGAGAGGGTGAGCAGTTCTTC.

Only a few counts were recorded for this clone. V is TRBV5-1 and J is TRBJ1-1, with 8 bases that match TRBD1. The CDR3 is 16 residues long. V lost 2 bases and J lost 5; bases outside the gene matches: 11. Germline assignment: CDR1 SGHRS and CDR2 YFSETQ. As DNA, the CDR3 is TGCGCCAGCAGCTTAGGTACAGGGGGGGATCGGACTGAAGCTTTCTTT. Its protein is CASSLGTGGDRTEAFF. Looking up the rest from reference TRBV5-1 and TRBJ1-1 gives the full variable domain: KAGVTQTPRYLIKTRGQQVTLSCSPISGHRSVSWYQQTPGQGLQFLFEYFSETQRNKGNFPGRFSGRQFSNSRSEMNVSTLELGDSALYLCASSLGTGGDRTEAFFGQGTRLTVV.

V and J are TRBV29-1 and TRBJ2-3; possibly TRBD2 for D (6 bases). The CDR3 is 16 amino acids. Germline V gives CDR1 SQVTM, CDR2 ANQGSEA. The V end lost 5 bases, the J end lost 4 bases, and 22 bases lay between the germline ends. The CDR3 sequence is CSVNVVSGRYSDTQYF. The CDR3 DNA reads as TGCAGCGTTAATGTAGTGTCAGGGAGGTATTCAGATACGCAGTATTTT.

The genes are TRBV6-5 and TRBJ2-7; 7 nucleotides match TRBD1. Germline V gives CDR1 MNHEY, CDR2 SVGAGI. V lost 6 bases and J lost 6; bases outside the gene matches: 8. The CDR3 has 13 amino acids. Here the CDR3 reads CASRPGQLFEQYF. CDR3 sequence (DNA): TGTGCCAGCAGGCCGGGACAGCTTTTCGAGCAGTACTTC.

This chain joins TRBV2 and TRBJ1-1, with TRBD1 matching over 10 bases. V lost 7 bases, J lost 4 bases, and 15 bases stayed unmatched. Germline CDR1 is SNHLY and CDR2 is FYNNEI. CDR3 length equals 17 residues. The CDR3 sequence: CASIRDRGGAGGTEAFF. Here the CDR3 DNA reads TGTGCCAGCATTCGGGACAGGGGCGGTGCCGGGGGCACTGAAGCTTTCTTT. Full variable domain (missing parts from reference TRBV2 and TRBJ1-1): EPEVTQTPSHQVTQMGQEVILRCVPISNHLYFYWYRQILGQKVEFLVSFYNNEISEKSEIFDDQFSVERPDGSNFTLKIRSTKLEDSAMYFCASIRDRGGAGGTEAFFGQGTRLTVV.

A note on this clone: Different DNA sequences within this sample yield the same CDR3. The genes are TRBV2 and TRBJ1-5; 9 positions match TRBD1. V shed 10 bases and J 7 bases; nucleotides not matched to a gene: 8. Germline-derived CDR1 and CDR2 are SNHLY and FYNNEI. CDR3 size: 13 residues. CDR3 protein: CANSQGAKQPQHF. The DNA for the CDR3 is TGTGCCAACTCACAGGGGGCGAAACAGCCCCAGCATTTT.

The chain uses TRBV2 and TRBJ2-2; TRBD1 agrees at 9 bases. This CDR3 spans 15 amino acids. V lost 10 bases, J lost 6 bases, and 12 bases stayed unmatched. Germline loops: CDR1 SNHLY, CDR2 FYNNEI. The CDR3 sequence is CATPRDREPPGELFF. CDR3 DNA: TGTGCCACCCCCCGGGACAGGGAACCCCCCGGGGAGCTGTTTTTT.

The sample holds one count of this clone. This sequence joins TRBV10-2 and TRBJ2-7; TRBD1 is a possible D gene (6 bases). From germline, CDR1 is WSHSY and CDR2 SAAADI. V lost 0 bases and J 4 bases, leaving 10 bases between the germline ends. The CDR3 has 14 amino acids. CDR3 in DNA: TGCGCCAGCAGTGAGTCGTGGGGGCGGTACGAGCAGTACTTC. As protein: CASSESWGRYEQYF.

CDR3 protein: CASSSDRAEQYF. The CDR3, as DNA: TGTGCCAGCAGCTCGGACAGGGCCGAGCAGTACTTC. The chain couples TRBV7-2 to TRBJ2-7; 8 nucleotides align to TRBD1. Germline-derived CDR1 and CDR2 are SGHTA and FQGNSA. The J segment lost 6 bases and the V segment lost 4 bases, leaving 2 bases of the junction unmatched. CDR3 length equals 12 residues.

This chain joins TRBV6-5 and TRBJ1-1; 8 bases agree with TRBD1. Trimming at V came to 6 bases and at J to 7 bases, leaving 10 bases not matched to a gene. The CDR3 covers 14 residues. Germline V CDR1 and CDR2: MNHEY, SVGAGI. The CDR3 DNA sequence: TGTGCCAGCAGCTTGCCAGGGGGCAATGGTGAAGCTTTCTTT. It specifies CASSLPGGNGEAFF.

This chain joins TRBV28 and TRBJ1-2; 8 bases map to TRBD1. This CDR3 has 14 residues. V shed 4 bases and J 4 bases; nucleotides not matched to a gene: 5. Germline-derived CDR1 and CDR2 are MDHEN and SYDVKM. The CDR3 DNA follows: TGTGCCAGCAGTTCCACCGACAGGGGCTATGGCTACACCTTC. Translating it yields CASSSTDRGYGYTF.

The chain recombines TRBV7-9 with TRBJ1-4; the D is unclear. The CDR3 spans 13 residues. Germline CDR1 SEHNR, CDR2 FQNEAQ (reference sequence). V was clipped by 3 bases and J by 5 bases, with 7 bases between them. CDR3 in DNA: TGTGCCAGCAGCTTTACAGAGAATGAAAAACTGTTTTTT. This gives the protein CASSFTENEKLFF.